Each of the 27 T cell receptor beta chains below was sequenced from the same sample in a study of blood T cell repertoires in COVID-19. Assay: immunoSEQ multiplex PCR; the TCRdb copy retains only in-frame clones and omits some. The sample consists of some 80,000 clones, around nine tenths of them appearing once. The sequenced sample was peripheral blood. The receptors were gathered from a woman older than 75 with active or convalescent COVID-19.

CDR3 DNA sequence: TGTGCCAGCAGTCGACAGGGCACGAACGAGCAGTACTTC. This codes for CASSRQGTNEQYF. The chain combines TRBV11-3 with TRBJ2-7; TRBD1 matches 7 bases. Germline assignment: CDR1 SGHNT and CDR2 YENEEA. The CDR3 consists of 13 residues. J was trimmed by 5 bases and V by 6 bases; bases with no gene match: 7.

The chain recombines TRBV19 with TRBJ2-4; D possibly corresponds to TRBD1 (5 bases). V was cut by 8 bases and J by 5 bases, with 7 bases left in between. The CDR3 contains 11 residues. The germline gives CDR1 LNHDA, CDR2 SQIVND (reference sequence). The CDR3 loop reads CASSRENIQYF. The DNA of the CDR3 is TGTGCCAGTTCCAGGGAAAACATTCAGTACTTC.

The chain combines TRBV24-1 with TRBJ2-3, with 8 bases identical to TRBD2. After removal of 3 bases from V and 4 bases from J, the junction contained 11 bases not matched to a gene. This CDR3 comprises 17 residues. Germline lookup yields CDR1 KGHDR and CDR2 SFDVKD. The CDR3 spells CATSDNLLSGGADTQYF. CDR3 bases: TGTGCCACCAGTGATAACCTCCTCTCCGGGGGGGCAGATACGCAGTATTTT.

J is TRBJ2-3 and V is TRBV5-1; a possible D gene is TRBD1 (5 bases). CDR3 length: 13 residues. Trimming left V 5 bases short and J 4 bases short, with 11 bases between. Germline-derived CDR1 and CDR2 are SGHRS and YFSETQ. The CDR3 DNA reads TGCGCCAGCAGTCCCCAGGGATCAGATACGCAGTATTTT. It codes for CASSPQGSDTQYF.

This chain uses TRBV11-2 with TRBJ1-1; D ambiguous. Trimming cost V 1 base and J 11 bases, with 8 bases left between them. The CDR3 contains 11 residues. Germline CDR1 SGHAT, CDR2 FQNNGV. The CDR3 nucleotides read TGTGCCAGCAGCTTAGTCGGGGTGGCTTTCTTT. Protein: CASSLVGVAFF.

V is TRBV18 and J is TRBJ1-2; a weak D match, TRBD1 (5 bases). The germline CDR1 and CDR2 sequences are KGHSH and LQKENI. The CDR3 is made up of 13 amino acids. The ends were cut back, 11 bases at V and 4 bases at J, with 17 bases in the middle. This chain's CDR3 is CAGRDSPSYGYTF. The CDR3 DNA follows: TGTGCCGGACGGGACTCCCCGTCCTATGGCTACACCTTC. Full variable domain (rest looked up from reference TRBV18 and TRBJ1-2): NAGVMQNPRHLVRRRGQEARLRCSPMKGHSHVYWYRQLPEEGLKFMVYLQKENIIDESGMPKERFSAEFPKEGPSILRIQQVVRGDSAAYFCAGRDSPSYGYTFGSGTRLTVV.

The genes are TRBV29-1 and TRBJ2-1, with 8 bases aligning to TRBD1. V was clipped by 7 bases and J by 6 bases; unmatched bases: 8. The CDR3 has 13 amino acids. The germline V gene has CDR1 SQVTM and CDR2 ANQGSEA. As DNA, the CDR3 is TGCAGCGATGGACAGGGCCACGGCAATGAGCAGTTCTTC. It translates to CSDGQGHGNEQFF.

The CDR3 is CASSIARTGGAEAFF. The CDR3 DNA reads TGTGCCAGTAGTATCGCCCGGACAGGGGGCGCTGAAGCTTTCTTT. This rearrangement joins TRBV19 to TRBJ1-1; TRBD1 matches at 11 bases. The CDR3 runs 15 residues. Germline V gene data show CDR1 as LNHDA and CDR2 as SQIVND (reference sequence). V lost 3 bases, J lost 6 bases, and 6 bases stayed unmatched.

The chain has TRBV2 and TRBJ2-7; 8 bases agree with TRBD2. Trimming at V came to 11 bases and at J to 4 bases, leaving 13 bases not matched to a gene. The CDR3 consists of 14 residues. Germline V gene lookup returns CDR1 SNHLY and CDR2 FYNNEI. The CDR3: CAGVEAGGAYEQYF. The CDR3, as DNA: TGTGCCGGTGTTGAGGCGGGAGGAGCGTACGAGCAGTACTTC.

Comment on this clone: In the same sample, other DNA sequences code for this CDR3. DNA for the CDR3: TGTGCCACCAGTGACTCCGGACAGGGAGGCGAGCAGTACTTC. This encodes CATSDSGQGGEQYF. The rearrangement links TRBV24-1 to TRBJ2-7; 8 bases are shared with TRBD1. The CDR3 spans 14 residues. V was pared by 4 bases and J by 6 bases, with 7 bases of the junction left unmatched. Germline V gene lookup returns CDR1 KGHDR and CDR2 SFDVKD.

J is TRBJ1-1 and V is TRBV3-1 (or the pseudogene TRBV3-2); no definite D call. CDR1 LGHDT and CDR2 YNNKEL come from the germline V gene (reference sequence). CDR3 length: 15 amino acids. With 2 bases removed from V and 4 bases from J, the gap between germline ends came to 14 bases. This chain's CDR3 is CASSQIGGAGTEAFF. The CDR3 coding sequence is TGTGCCAGCAGCCAAATTGGAGGTGCCGGCACTGAAGCTTTCTTT.

The chain employs TRBV9 and TRBJ1-2; possible D gene TRBD1, 5 bases. The germline V gene encodes CDR1 SGDLS and CDR2 YYNGEE. V was shortened by 3 bases and J by 2 bases, with 14 bases between the two germline ends. This CDR3 contains 15 residues. This CDR3 is CASSARPGGNYGYTF. CDR3 DNA: TGTGCCAGCAGCGCCCGCCCCGGGGGGAACTATGGCTACACCTTC.

This clone was seen only once. CDR3 sequence reads: CASSRDPSYEQYF. CDR3 sequence (DNA): TGTGCCAGCTCCCGGGATCCCTCCTACGAGCAGTACTTC. This chain joins TRBV2 and TRBJ2-7, with D possibly being TRBD2 (5 bases). This CDR3 has 13 amino acids. Per germline, CDR1 SNHLY and CDR2 FYNNEI. With 8 bases removed from V and 0 bases from J, the gap between germline ends came to 11 bases.

The chain is built from TRBV7-2 and TRBJ1-6; D remains unclear. Germline V gene data show CDR1 as SGHTA and CDR2 as FQGNSA. The CDR3 is made up of 14 amino acids. V lost 5 bases to trimming and J lost 5 bases, with 10 bases between them. The CDR3 protein is CASSPGYNNSPLHF. The CDR3 DNA sequence: TGTGCCAGCAGCCCAGGATATAATAATTCACCCCTCCACTTT.

The chain joins TRBV19 to TRBJ2-7; 11 nucleotides line up with TRBD2. Trimming cost V 5 bases and J 4 bases; bases outside gene matches: 7. Per the germline V gene, CDR1 is LNHDA and CDR2 is SQIVND (reference sequence). This CDR3 is built from 15 residues. The CDR3 sequence: CASSRGLAGAYEQYF. The CDR3 DNA is TGTGCCAGTAGTCGCGGACTAGCGGGTGCGTACGAGCAGTACTTC.

The V call is TRBV5-1, the J call TRBJ2-7, with D maybe TRBD1 (6 bases). This CDR3 is 15 amino acids long. V lost 0 bases to trimming and J lost 1 base, with 11 bases between them. The germline gives CDR1 SGHRS, CDR2 YFSETQ. The CDR3 region is CASSLGGRGSYEQYF. CDR3 DNA sequence: TGCGCCAGCAGCTTGGGTGGCAGGGGTTCCTACGAGCAGTACTTC.

This clone was seen once. The chain combines TRBV11-2 with TRBJ2-7; 12 bases agree with TRBD2. V shed 0 bases, J shed 0 bases, and the junction held 3 bases outside the gene matches. CDR1 is SGHAT and CDR2 is FQNNGV in the germline V gene. CDR3 length: 17 residues. The CDR3: CASSLELAGGNSYEQYF. CDR3 in DNA: TGTGCCAGCAGCTTAGAACTAGCGGGGGGTAACTCCTACGAGCAGTACTTC.

The rearrangement links TRBV18 to TRBJ1-2; TRBD1 is a possible D gene (6 bases). The CDR3 spans 14 residues. The V end lost 0 bases, the J end lost 5 bases, and 10 bases lay between the germline ends. Looked up from germline, CDR1 is KGHSH and CDR2 is LQKENI. CDR3 region: CASSPPGAGYGYTF. The DNA of the CDR3 is TGTGCCAGCTCACCACCGGGGGCAGGGTATGGCTACACCTTC.

The gene calls are TRBV28 and TRBJ2-7, with D maybe TRBD1 (5 bases). This CDR3 is 14 amino acids long. Germline loops: CDR1 MDHEN, CDR2 SYDVKM. The V end lost 7 bases, the J end lost 2 bases, and 15 bases lay between the germline ends. DNA of the CDR3: TGTGCCAGCACCTCCCCGGCAGGGCCCTACGAGCAGTACTTC. Translated: CASTSPAGPYEQYF.

The chain employs TRBV19 and TRBJ2-7, with 12 bases lining up with TRBD2. The CDR3 totals 18 residues. The V and J ends lost 3 bases and 9 bases, in that order; junction bases with no gene match: 18. The germline V gene encodes CDR1 LNHDA and CDR2 SQIVND (reference sequence). CDR3 loop: CASSIQGLLAGGSLRQYF. The CDR3, as DNA: TGTGCCAGTAGTATCCAGGGTTTACTAGCGGGAGGCTCACTGCGGCAGTACTTC.

J is TRBJ2-4 and V is TRBV5-1; 9 nucleotides match TRBD1. This CDR3 has 15 residues. V shed 0 bases and J 3 bases; nucleotides not matched to a gene: 1. Germline-derived CDR1 and CDR2 are SGHRS and YFSETQ. CDR3 loop: CASSLGQGDKNIQYF. Written as DNA, the CDR3 is TGCGCCAGCAGCTTGGGACAGGGGGACAAAAACATTCAGTACTTC.

V is TRBV10-3 and J is TRBJ2-3; 8 bases line up with TRBD2. The CDR3 sequence is 15 residues long. Germline assignment: CDR1 ENHRY and CDR2 SYGVKD. Trimming at V came to 3 bases and at J to 1 base, leaving 3 bases not matched to a gene. The DNA for the CDR3 is TGTGCCATCAGTGAACTAGCGGCTGGCACAGATACGCAGTATTTT. It encodes CAISELAAGTDTQYF.

The chain carries TRBV30 and TRBJ1-2; D perhaps matches TRBD1 (5 bases). The germline V and J ends were trimmed by 2 bases and 8 bases, with 9 bases remaining between them. Germline V lookup: CDR1 GTSNPN, CDR2 SVGIG (reference sequence). The CDR3 runs to 11 residues. DNA for the CDR3: TGTGCCTGGAGTTATGGGGGGGGCTACACCTTC. Protein sequence: CAWSYGGGYTF.

The V gene is TRBV6-5, the J gene TRBJ2-7, with 10 bases matching TRBD1. The germline V gene encodes CDR1 MNHEY and CDR2 SVGAGI. This CDR3 is built from 15 residues. The trim removed 6 bases at V and 6 bases at J, leaving 11 bases unmatched. The CDR3 DNA is TGTGCCAGCAGCCCCTGGGGGACAGGGGTACTCGAGCAGTACTTC. Translated, it gives CASSPWGTGVLEQYF.

This clone was detected a few times. The V and J genes are TRBV24-1 and TRBJ1-2; TRBD1 aligns across 7 bases. Losses at the gene ends were 3 bases for V and 6 bases for J; bases not matched to a gene: 6. Germline loops: CDR1 KGHDR, CDR2 SFDVKD. The CDR3 is 14 amino acids. This CDR3 is CATSDRQGLHGYTF. The CDR3 nucleotides read TGTGCCACCAGTGATCGACAGGGTTTGCATGGCTACACCTTC.

The rearrangement uses TRBV19 and TRBJ2-5; the match to TRBD2 covers 10 bases. The length of the CDR3 is 13 residues. V was pared by 8 bases and J by 4 bases, with 4 bases of the junction left unmatched. Germline V gene data show CDR1 as LNHDA and CDR2 as SQIVND (reference sequence). The CDR3 loop reads CASSLAGGETQYF. The CDR3 region has the DNA TGTGCCAGTTCATTAGCGGGAGGAGAGACCCAGTACTTC.

CDR3 in amino acids: CATSEHTGNGLETQYF. The CDR3 nucleotides are TGTGCCACCAGTGAACATACAGGGAATGGGTTGGAGACCCAGTACTTC. The chain has TRBV24-1 and TRBJ2-5, with a tentative D call TRBD1 (6 bases). CDR3 length: 16 residues. V lost 4 bases and J lost 5, with 19 bases in between. Looked up from germline, CDR1 is KGHDR and CDR2 is SFDVKD.